Presented here are 27 T cell receptor beta chains from one specimen sequenced in a study of blood T cell repertoires in COVID-19 (dated by TCRdb to the early 2020s). Library prep was done by the immunoSEQ multiplex PCR assay. The table comes from immuneACCESS by way of TCRdb, which keeps in-frame sequences with V and J called. Part of the clones is missing from these tables; in studies checked, under half for an unresolved V gene and the rest for unknown reasons. This sample comprises about 370,000 clones, more than 80% of them detected only once. 1% of the sample lies in the top ten. What was sequenced was PBMCs or T cells enriched from blood (not recorded which). These receptors came from a man between 18 and 35 years old who had recovered from COVID-19.

The chain uses TRBV28 and TRBJ2-2; TRBD2 might be the D (6 bases). The length of the CDR3 is 12 residues. The germline V gene encodes CDR1 MDHEN and CDR2 SYDVKM. Deletions cut 7 bases from V and 8 bases from J, with 11 bases between. The CDR3 loop reads CASTGTWGELFF. CDR3 in DNA: TGTGCCAGCACCGGGACTTGGGGGGAGCTGTTTTTT.

The chain links TRBV19 to TRBJ1-1, with D possibly TRBD1 on 5 matching bases. V shed 6 bases and J shed 5 bases, with 19 bases lying between them. The CDR3 length is 15 residues. In germline, CDR1 is LNHDA, CDR2 SQIVND (reference sequence). CDR3 sequence (DNA): TGTGCCAGTAGCCTAGCGGGGGGTGGTCGGACTGAAGCTTTCTTT. This translates into CASSLAGGGRTEAFF.

This chain links TRBV5-6 with TRBJ1-3, with 8 bases matching TRBD1. V lost 4 bases and J lost 0; bases outside the gene matches: 3. The CDR3 runs to 15 residues. From germline, CDR1 is SGHDT and CDR2 YYEEEE. CDR3 nucleotides: TGTGCCAGCAGCCGGACAGGGATCTCTGGAAACACCATATATTTT. It codes for CASSRTGISGNTIYF.

The chain has TRBV5-8 and TRBJ2-3; 11 nucleotides align to TRBD1. V shed 4 bases, J shed 7 bases, and the junction held 5 bases outside the gene matches. The CDR3 contains 14 residues. CDR1 is SGHTS, CDR2 YDEGEE, per germline. CDR3 nucleotide sequence: TGTGCCAGCAGCAGGGGACAGGGGGAAAATACGCAGTATTTT. As protein: CASSRGQGENTQYF.

V is TRBV12-5 and J is TRBJ2-1; no clear D gene. Trimming took off 3 bases at V and 3 bases at J, with 18 bases between the two ends. The CDR3 is made up of 17 amino acids. Germline CDR1 is LGHNT and CDR2 is FRNRAP. The CDR3 DNA is TGTGCTAGTGGTTTCCCCCGGCACCAACTAATCTACAATGAGCAGTTCTTC. Its translation is CASGFPRHQLIYNEQFF.

The chain recombines TRBV5-1 with TRBJ2-5; perhaps TRBD1 as D (5 bases). Deletions cut 2 bases from V and 5 bases from J, with 7 bases between. The CDR3 loop spans 12 amino acids. The germline gives CDR1 SGHRS, CDR2 YFSETQ. The CDR3 loop reads CASSFPGETQYF. Here the CDR3 DNA reads TGCGCCAGCAGCTTTCCAGGGGAGACCCAGTACTTC. The full variable domain, with the rest looked up from reference TRBV5-1 and TRBJ2-5, is KAGVTQTPRYLIKTRGQQVTLSCSPISGHRSVSWYQQTPGQGLQFLFEYFSETQRNKGNFPGRFSGRQFSNSRSEMNVSTLELGDSALYLCASSFPGETQYFGPGTRLLVL.

V and J are TRBV7-2 and TRBJ2-1, with 12 bases fitting TRBD2. The CDR3 contains 18 residues. The V segment lost 2 bases and the J segment 0 bases; nucleotides outside the gene matches: 5. Germline CDR1 and CDR2: SGHTA and FQGNSA. The CDR3 protein is CASSLTSGRPSSYNEQFF. In DNA form, the CDR3 reads TGTGCCAGCAGCTTAACTAGCGGGAGGCCCAGCTCCTACAATGAGCAGTTCTTC.

This chain links TRBV19 with TRBJ2-1, with D maybe TRBD2 (6 bases). With 6 bases removed from V and 2 bases from J, the gap between germline ends came to 17 bases. This CDR3 is built from 16 residues. Germline V gives CDR1 LNHDA, CDR2 SQIVND (reference sequence). The chain's CDR3 is CASSKSRGKTYNEQFF. The CDR3 DNA reads TGTGCCAGTAGCAAAAGCCGGGGGAAGACCTACAATGAGCAGTTCTTC.

V is TRBV6-2 or TRBV6-3 and J is TRBJ1-2; the match to TRBD1 covers 9 bases. Germline V gives CDR1 MNHEY, CDR2 SVGEGT. V was pared by 2 bases and J by 2 bases, with 9 bases of the junction left unmatched. The CDR3 sequence is 17 residues long. The chain's CDR3 is CASSYRTEGTGNYGYTF. The DNA for the CDR3 is TGTGCCAGCAGTTACAGGACAGAAGGGACAGGGAACTATGGCTACACCTTC.

The rearrangement uses TRBV5-6 and TRBJ1-1, with D possibly TRBD1 on 6 matching bases. The CDR3 sequence is 15 residues long. V was pared by 5 bases and J by 5 bases, with 19 bases between. CDR1 and CDR2 from the germline V gene are SGHDT and YYEEEE. CDR3 in amino acids: CASSLLRQAATEAFF. Written as DNA, the CDR3 is TGTGCCAGCAGTCTTCTGCGACAGGCTGCTACTGAAGCTTTCTTT. Combining the CDR3 with reference TRBV5-6 and TRBJ1-1 gives the whole variable domain DAGVTQSPTHLIKTRGQQVTLRCSPKSGHDTVSWYQQALGQGPQFIFQYYEEEERQRGNFPDRFSGHQFPNYSSELNVNALLLGDSALYLCASSLLRQAATEAFFGQGTRLTVV.

The CDR3 coding sequence is TGTGCCAGCAATGACGAAGGGGGTTGGACACCCCTCCACTTT. It encodes CASNDEGGWTPLHF. The V and J genes are TRBV2 and TRBJ1-6, with D tentatively TRBD1 (6 bases). Germline loops: CDR1 SNHLY, CDR2 FYNNEI. The CDR3 spans 14 residues. V lost 7 bases and J lost 11, with 18 bases in between. Full variable domain (remainder filled in from reference TRBV2 and TRBJ1-6): EPEVTQTPSHQVTQMGQEVILRCVPISNHLYFYWYRQILGQKVEFLVSFYNNEISEKSEIFDDQFSVERPDGSNFTLKIRSTKLEDSAMYFCASNDEGGWTPLHFGNGTRLTVT.

The chain carries TRBV9 and TRBJ1-6, with D hard to call. V was clipped by 0 bases and J by 9 bases, with 10 bases between them. The CDR3 runs to 14 residues. Germline-derived CDR1 and CDR2 are SGDLS and YYNGEE. DNA of the CDR3: TGTGCCAGCAGCGTAGCCGGGTTTGGTTCACCCCTCCACTTT. Encoded protein: CASSVAGFGSPLHF.

V and J are TRBV7-9 and TRBJ1-4; D is unresolved. Germline assignment: CDR1 SEHNR and CDR2 FQNEAQ (reference sequence). The CDR3 runs to 16 residues. With 7 bases removed from V and 5 bases from J, the gap between germline ends came to 20 bases. CDR3 sequence: CASTSVTLYPNEKLFF. The CDR3 bases are TGTGCCAGCACCTCGGTCACCCTATACCCAAATGAAAAACTGTTTTTT.

In this sample, this clone turned up a few times. The chain combines TRBV10-2 with TRBJ2-4, with 8 bases that match TRBD2. J gave up 6 bases and V 4 bases, and 5 bases lay outside the gene matches. Germline CDR1 is WSHSY and CDR2 is SAAADI. This CDR3 has 14 residues. The CDR3 loop reads CASSGGLETNIQYF. As DNA, the CDR3 is TGCGCCAGCAGTGGGGGACTAGAGACAAACATTCAGTACTTC.

J is TRBJ2-2 and V is TRBV4-2; 7 nucleotides align to TRBD2. Per the germline V gene, CDR1 is LGHNA and CDR2 is YNFKEQ. This CDR3 region has 17 residues. V was pared by 5 bases and J by 4 bases, with 13 bases of the junction left unmatched. The CDR3 spells CASSSPGGSYVTGELFF. The DNA of the CDR3 is TGTGCCAGCAGCTCGCCGGGCGGGAGTTATGTCACCGGGGAGCTGTTTTTT.

The chain couples TRBV3-1 (or the pseudogene TRBV3-2) to TRBJ1-2; 7 nucleotides agree with TRBD1. CDR3 length equals 15 residues. Trimming removed 3 bases from V and 6 bases from J; junction bases left unmatched: 10. Looked up from germline, CDR1 is LGHDT and CDR2 is YNNKEL (reference sequence). CDR3 bases: TGTGCCAGCAGCCAGCCACAGGGGCGAGGGGATGGCTACACCTTC. This codes for CASSQPQGRGDGYTF.

The rearrangement uses TRBV28 and TRBJ1-3; D gene uncertain. CDR1 is MDHEN, CDR2 SYDVKM, per germline. The CDR3 length is 13 residues. Trimming removed 6 bases from V and 4 bases from J, with 10 bases in between. Written as DNA, the CDR3 is TGTGCCAGCAGAGCTATCCTCGGAAACACCATATATTTT. Translation: CASRAILGNTIYF.

The chain carries TRBV30 and TRBJ1-5, with TRBD1 as a possible D gene (5 bases). Germline CDR1 GTSNPN, CDR2 SVGIG (reference sequence). CDR3 length equals 16 residues. V was trimmed by 0 bases and J by 4 bases, leaving 16 bases between them. The CDR3 nucleotides read TGTGCCTGGAGTGTAGGGACTCCGGGGGGGAATCAGCCCCAGCATTTT. Its protein product is CAWSVGTPGGNQPQHF.

CDR3 in DNA: TGTGCCAGCACCCACGAACTAGCGGGAGGGAACAATGAGCAGTTCTTC. Translating gives CASTHELAGGNNEQFF. The chain links TRBV7-2 to TRBJ2-1; 13 bases map to TRBD2. V lost 7 bases and J lost 5; bases outside the gene matches: 8. This CDR3 contains 16 residues. Per germline, CDR1 SGHTA and CDR2 FQGNSA.

CDR3 DNA sequence: TGTGCCAGCAGCTTAGCAGGACTAGCGGGGTTCTACAATGAGCAGTTCTTC. This codes for CASSLAGLAGFYNEQFF. The J gene is TRBJ2-1, the V gene TRBV7-8; the match to TRBD2 covers 12 bases. The length of the CDR3 is 17 residues. V trimming: 0 bases; J trimming: 3 bases; junction bases outside the gene matches: 3. Germline CDR1 reads SGHVS; CDR2 reads FQNEAQ.

CDR3 loop: CASSLVARGLGETQYF. DNA of the CDR3: TGCGCCAGCAGCTTGGTAGCCAGGGGATTGGGAGAGACCCAGTACTTC. This chain connects TRBV5-1 to TRBJ2-5; possible D gene TRBD1, 6 bases. Trimming shortened V by 0 bases and J by 4 bases, and 16 bases separated the two germline ends. This CDR3 region has 16 residues. The germline gives CDR1 SGHRS, CDR2 YFSETQ.

Comment on this clone: This same CDR3 is encoded by further DNA sequences in the sample. The chain is built from TRBV5-1 and TRBJ2-3; tentatively, D is TRBD2 (6 bases). V gave up 2 bases and J gave up 0 bases, with 10 bases separating them. There are 15 residues in the CDR3. Germline lookup yields CDR1 SGHRS and CDR2 YFSETQ. CDR3 region: CASSLAGPSTDTQYF. As DNA, the CDR3 is TGCGCCAGCAGCTTAGCGGGCCCTAGCACAGATACGCAGTATTTT.

V is TRBV9 and J is TRBJ2-2, with 8 bases fitting TRBD1. The trim removed 5 bases at V and 7 bases at J, leaving 10 bases unmatched. The V gene's germline CDR1 is SGDLS and CDR2 YYNGEE. This CDR3 contains 15 residues. DNA of the CDR3: TGTGCCAGCAGAGGACAGGGCGCGCAGATCGGGGAGCTGTTTTTT. Translated, it gives CASRGQGAQIGELFF.

The rearrangement links TRBV5-1 to TRBJ2-7; D is perhaps TRBD2 (5 bases). This CDR3 region has 14 residues. Trimming pared 4 bases from V and 1 base from J, leaving 12 bases between. Germline values: CDR1 SGHRS, CDR2 YFSETQ. CDR3 region: CASSPDGVSYEQYF. The CDR3 nucleotides read TGCGCCAGCAGCCCGGACGGGGTTTCCTACGAGCAGTACTTC.

The chain links TRBV7-3 to TRBJ2-1, with TRBD1 identical over 10 bases. CDR1 and CDR2 from the germline V gene are SGHTA and FQGTGA. Trimming cost V 6 bases and J 2 bases; bases outside gene matches: 7. The CDR3 runs 16 residues. The CDR3 DNA is TGTGCCAGCAGTATGACAGGGGGCGCCGCCTACAATGAGCAGTTCTTC. Translated, it gives CASSMTGGAAYNEQFF.

This clone was recorded only once. V is TRBV27 and J is TRBJ1-5; 7 bases map to TRBD1. Losses at the gene ends were 6 bases for V and 3 bases for J; bases not matched to a gene: 8. The CDR3 length is 15 residues. Looked up from germline, CDR1 is MNHEY and CDR2 is SMNVEV (reference sequence). DNA for the CDR3: TGTGCCAGCAGGGACATAGGGGGCTACAATCAGCCCCAGCATTTT. Its translation is CASRDIGGYNQPQHF.

The chain has TRBV6-5 and TRBJ1-5; tentatively, D is TRBD1 (6 bases). Germline V lookup: CDR1 MNHEY, CDR2 SVGAGI. This CDR3 region has 15 residues. Trimming took off 2 bases at V and 6 bases at J, with 14 bases between the two ends. The CDR3 is CASSYGIGGGQPQHF. The CDR3 nucleotides read TGTGCCAGCAGTTACGGGATAGGGGGGGGTCAGCCCCAGCATTTT.